These T cell receptor beta chains were read from a single sample in a study of CD8+ T cells in alopecia areata. Some clones are missing from TCRdb's copy, which holds only in-frame ones; the method was immunoSEQ multiplex PCR. The sample carries around 180,000 clones, approximately 61% recorded once. The sequencing here drew on CD4+ T cells sorted from blood, taken at week 24, from a patient treated with tofacitinib. The receptors were sampled from a human donor with alopecia areata. Each CDR3 is given with its conserved first and last residue. Fields, in order: D gene, V gene, J gene, clone size, CDR3 protein, CDR3 DNA. D genes are given only for firm matches. Rows give clone size only sometimes, using once, few, many, or a class for an expanded clone.

>TRBD1|TRBV27|TRBJ1-5|.
CASSPRQGGTQPQHF
TGTGCCAGCAGTCCCCGACAGGGTGGGACACAGCCCCAGCATTTT
>.|TRBV5-6|TRBJ2-5|.
CASSFTRDYQETQYF
TGTGCCAGCAGCTTTACCAGGGATTACCAAGAGACCCAGTACTTC
>TRBD1|TRBV6-1|TRBJ1-2|.
CASSGNTGDNYGYTF
TGTGCCAGCAGTGGCAACACAGGGGACAACTATGGCTACACCTTC
>.|TRBV29-1|TRBJ1-4|few
CSVEGGAGEKLFF
TGCAGCGTTGAAGGGGGGGCAGGTGAAAAACTGTTTTTT
>.|TRBV25-1|TRBJ2-5|.
CASSESRLQETQYF
TGTGCCAGCAGTGAATCGAGACTTCAAGAGACCCAGTACTTC
>.|TRBV2|TRBJ1-3|.
CASSIDTASGNTIYF
TGTGCCAGCAGCATTGACACAGCCTCTGGAAACACCATATATTTT
>.|TRBV30|TRBJ1-4|.
CAWSGGRQSLWEKLFF
TGTGCCTGGAGTGGCGGCCGACAGTCCCTTTGGGAAAAACTGTTTTTT
>TRBD2|TRBV7-7|TRBJ2-3|.
CASSPGTSGADTQYF
TGTGCCAGCAGCCCCGGGACTAGCGGGGCAGATACGCAGTATTTT
>.|TRBV29-1|TRBJ2-3|.
CSGSGGTDTQYF
TGCAGCGGATCAGGGGGCACAGATACGCAGTATTTT
>TRBD2|TRBV6-5|TRBJ2-3|.
CASSLGLATDTQYF
TGTGCCAGCAGTCTCGGACTAGCGACAGATACGCAGTATTTT
>.|TRBV9|TRBJ1-1|.
CASSESRGGEAFF
TGTGCCAGCAGCGAATCTCGAGGAGGTGAAGCTTTCTTT
>TRBD1|TRBV6-5|TRBJ1-6|.
CASSYGTGSNHSPLHF
TGTGCCAGCAGTTACGGGACAGGCAGTAATCATTCACCCCTCCACTTT
>.|TRBV30|TRBJ1-5|.
CAWSPGNIHNQPQHF
TGTGCCTGGAGTCCGGGAAACATTCACAATCAGCCCCAGCATTTT
>.|TRBV6-6|TRBJ1-5|few
CASSQENLRAQHF
TGTGCCAGCAGCCAGGAGAATCTTAGGGCCCAGCATTTT
>.|TRBV4-1|TRBJ2-4|.
CASSQEGSQYF
TGCGCCAGCAGCCAAGAGGGGTCCCAGTACTTC
>.|TRBV6-5|TRBJ1-6|.
CASRLGRLNSPLHF
TGTGCCAGCAGGCTGGGACGGCTCAATTCACCCCTCCACTTT
>.|TRBV30|TRBJ2-1|.
CAWSGGGEQFF
TGTGCCTGGAGTGGAGGAGGCGAGCAGTTCTTC
>.|TRBV25-1|TRBJ2-7|once
CASSSWDLYEQYF
TGTGCCAGCAGTTCATGGGACCTCTACGAGCAGTACTTC
>.|TRBV12-5|TRBJ1-2|.
CASGLMGDYGYTF
TGTGCTAGTGGTTTGATGGGGGACTATGGCTACACCTTC
>.|TRBV30|TRBJ2-3|.
CAWSVLGASTDTQYF
TGTGCCTGGAGTGTACTTGGGGCGTCCACAGATACGCAGTATTTT
>TRBD1|TRBV29-1|TRBJ1-5|few
CSATTGEFGQPQHF
TGCAGCGCGACGACAGGGGAATTCGGTCAGCCCCAGCATTTT
>.|TRBV30|TRBJ2-2|.
CAWSTTGELFF
TGTGCCTGGAGTACGACCGGGGAGCTGTTTTTT
>TRBD1|TRBV4-1|TRBJ1-2|.
CASSQDGDRVDGYTF
TGCGCCAGCAGCCAAGATGGGGACAGGGTAGATGGCTACACCTTC
>.|TRBV11-3|TRBJ1-1|once
CASSPSAVSEAFF
TGTGCCAGCAGCCCATCGGCCGTTTCTGAAGCTTTCTTT
>.|TRBV7-7|TRBJ2-3|.
CASSELGGSRQYF
TGTGCCAGCAGCGAACTAGGGGGGAGTAGGCAGTATTTT
>.|TRBV6-5|TRBJ1-2|.
CASSYGAEWDGYTF
TGTGCCAGCAGTTACGGTGCTGAATGGGATGGCTACACCTTC
>.|TRBV5-6|TRBJ1-2|once
CASGRDKTFYGYTF
TGTGCCAGCGGACGCGACAAAACCTTCTATGGCTACACCTTC
>.|TRBV30|TRBJ2-3|.
CAWSPTDTQYF
TGTGCCTGGAGTCCCACAGATACGCAGTATTTT
>.|TRBV11-2|TRBJ1-2|few
CASSLRVLSNYGYTF
TGTGCCAGCAGCTTACGAGTACTCTCTAACTATGGCTACACCTTC
>TRBD1|TRBV29-1|TRBJ1-2|.
CSGGTGFDRGYTF
TGCAGCGGGGGGACAGGGTTCGATCGGGGCTACACCTTC
>TRBD1|TRBV28|TRBJ1-5|.
CASSPGGENQPQHF
TGTGCCAGCAGTCCAGGGGGTGAAAATCAGCCCCAGCATTTT
>.|TRBV4-1|TRBJ1-6|.
CASSQAPTSGRDSPLHF
TGCGCCAGCAGCCAAGCACCGACATCAGGGAGGGATTCACCCCTCCACTTT
>.|TRBV29-1|TRBJ1-1|.
CSGGNTEAFF
TGCAGCGGCGGGAACACTGAAGCTTTCTTT
>.|TRBV25-1|TRBJ1-2|.
CASSDSPGTLEGYTF
TGTGCCAGCAGTGATTCCCCGGGGACACTTGAAGGCTACACCTTC
>.|TRBV15|TRBJ2-3|few
CATSLLVGEDTQYF
TGTGCCACCAGCCTCCTTGTTGGCGAAGATACGCAGTATTTT
>.|TRBV7-2|TRBJ1-1|.
CASSLVGGIVEAFF
TGTGCCAGCAGCTTAGTGGGGGGCATAGTTGAAGCTTTCTTT
>TRBD1|TRBV30|TRBJ1-2|.
CASSDRGYGYTF
TGTGCCTCTTCGGACAGGGGTTATGGCTACACCTTC
>.|TRBV7-2|TRBJ2-3|.
CASSPRGTGTDTQYF
TGTGCCAGCAGCCCCCGGGGGACCGGCACAGATACGCAGTATTTT
>TRBD1|TRBV7-9|TRBJ2-7|.
CASSTGQGSYEQYF
TGTGCCAGCAGTACAGGACAGGGTTCCTACGAGCAGTACTTC
>.|TRBV25-1|TRBJ2-1|few
CASSDSGVAAGMNEQFF
TGTGCCAGCAGTGATTCTGGAGTAGCAGCTGGGATGAATGAGCAGTTCTTC
>.|TRBV4-3|TRBJ1-2|few
CASSQELNYGYTF
TGCGCCAGCAGCCAAGAGCTTAACTATGGCTACACCTTC
>TRBD1|TRBV2|TRBJ1-2|few
CASSEDREYGYTF
TGTGCCAGCAGTGAGGACAGGGAATATGGCTACACCTTC
>.|TRBV29-1|TRBJ2-1|.
CSGIGTLQFF
TGCAGCGGTATCGGTACTCTTCAGTTCTTC
>.|TRBV4-3|TRBJ2-3|.
CASSQGPEMQYF
TGCGCCAGCAGCCAGGGACCCGAAATGCAGTATTTT
>TRBD2|TRBV5-4|TRBJ2-3|.
CASSTRLAGGGDTQYF
TGTGCCAGCAGCACCAGACTAGCGGGGGGGGGAGATACGCAGTATTTT
>.|TRBV30|TRBJ1-2|.
CAWSTNRGYTF
TGTGCCTGGAGTACAAATCGTGGCTACACCTTC
>.|TRBV11-3|TRBJ2-2|.
CASSSSGSSGTGELFF
TGTGCCAGCAGCTCCTCAGGGAGCTCAGGCACCGGGGAGCTGTTTTTT
>.|TRBV29-1|TRBJ1-2|.
CSVARTGGYGYTF
TGCAGCGTGGCCAGGACCGGGGGCTATGGCTACACCTTC
>.|TRBV29-1|TRBJ1-2|.
CSVEGQGNYGYTF
TGCAGCGTTGAAGGTCAGGGGAACTATGGCTACACCTTC